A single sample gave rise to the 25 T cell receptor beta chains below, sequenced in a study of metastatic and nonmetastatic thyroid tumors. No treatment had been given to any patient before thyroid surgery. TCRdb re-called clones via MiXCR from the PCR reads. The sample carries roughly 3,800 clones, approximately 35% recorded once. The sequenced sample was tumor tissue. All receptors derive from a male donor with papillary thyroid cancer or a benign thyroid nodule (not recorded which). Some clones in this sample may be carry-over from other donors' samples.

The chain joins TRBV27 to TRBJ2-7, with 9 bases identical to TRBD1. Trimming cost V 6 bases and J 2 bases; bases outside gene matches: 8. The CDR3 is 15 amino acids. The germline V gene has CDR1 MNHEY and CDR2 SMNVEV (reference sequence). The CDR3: CASSHTTGGPYEQYF. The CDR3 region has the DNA TGTGCCAGCAGCCATACTACAGGGGGCCCCTACGAGCAGTACTTC.

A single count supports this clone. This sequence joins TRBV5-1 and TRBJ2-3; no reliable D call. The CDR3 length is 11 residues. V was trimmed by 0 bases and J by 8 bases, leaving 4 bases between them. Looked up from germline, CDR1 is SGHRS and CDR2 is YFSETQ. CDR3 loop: CASSLETTQYF. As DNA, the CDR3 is TGCGCCAGCAGCTTGGAGACTACGCAGTATTTT.

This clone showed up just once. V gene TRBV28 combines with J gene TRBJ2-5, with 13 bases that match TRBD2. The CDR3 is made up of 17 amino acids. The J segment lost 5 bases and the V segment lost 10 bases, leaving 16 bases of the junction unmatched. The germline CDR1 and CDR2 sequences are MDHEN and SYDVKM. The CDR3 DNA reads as TGTGCCACCTCACCGGGGTATACTAGCGGGAGGGGTGAGACCCAGTACTTC. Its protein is CATSPGYTSGRGETQYF.

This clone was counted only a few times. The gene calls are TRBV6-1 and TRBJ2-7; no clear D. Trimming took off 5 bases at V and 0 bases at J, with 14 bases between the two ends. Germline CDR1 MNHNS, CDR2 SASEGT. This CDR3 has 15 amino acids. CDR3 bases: TGTGCCAGCAGTCCCCGGACGAGGATCTCCTACGAGCAGTACTTC. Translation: CASSPRTRISYEQYF.

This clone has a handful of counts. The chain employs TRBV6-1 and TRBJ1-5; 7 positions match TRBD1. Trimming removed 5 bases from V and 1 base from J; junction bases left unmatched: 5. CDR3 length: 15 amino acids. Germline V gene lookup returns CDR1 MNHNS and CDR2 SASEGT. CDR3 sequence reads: CASSKVTGSNQPQHF. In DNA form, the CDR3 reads TGTGCCAGCAGTAAGGTGACAGGGAGCAATCAGCCCCAGCATTTT.

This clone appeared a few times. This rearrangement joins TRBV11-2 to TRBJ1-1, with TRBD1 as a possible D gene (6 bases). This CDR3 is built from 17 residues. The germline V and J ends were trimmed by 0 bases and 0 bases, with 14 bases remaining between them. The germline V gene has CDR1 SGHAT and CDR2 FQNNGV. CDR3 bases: TGTGCCAGCAGCTTAGATCCCCCCAGGGGACTGAACACTGAAGCTTTCTTT. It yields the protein CASSLDPPRGLNTEAFF.

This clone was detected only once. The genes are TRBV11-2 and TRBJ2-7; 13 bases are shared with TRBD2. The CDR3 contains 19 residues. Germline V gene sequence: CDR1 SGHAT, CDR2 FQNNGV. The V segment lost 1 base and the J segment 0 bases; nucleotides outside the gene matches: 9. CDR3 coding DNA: TGTGCCAGCAGCTTAGGAGGGACTAGCGGGACTAGAAGCTCCTACGAGCAGTACTTC. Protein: CASSLGGTSGTRSSYEQYF.

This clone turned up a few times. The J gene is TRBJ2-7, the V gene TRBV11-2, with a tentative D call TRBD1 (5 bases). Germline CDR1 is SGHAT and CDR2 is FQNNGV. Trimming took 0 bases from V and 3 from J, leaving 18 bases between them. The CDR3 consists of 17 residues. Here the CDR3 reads CASSLDRVGALSYEQYF. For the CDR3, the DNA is TGTGCCAGCAGCTTAGATCGGGTTGGGGCGCTGAGCTACGAGCAGTACTTC.

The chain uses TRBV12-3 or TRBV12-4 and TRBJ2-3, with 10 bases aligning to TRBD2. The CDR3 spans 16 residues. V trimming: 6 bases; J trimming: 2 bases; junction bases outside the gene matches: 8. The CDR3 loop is CASSPEAGGFTDTQYF. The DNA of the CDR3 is TGTGCCAGCAGCCCTGAAGCGGGGGGGTTCACAGATACGCAGTATTTT.

DNA of the CDR3: TGTGCCAGCTTCCGGCCGGACCGCAGCGCCCAGCATTTT. Protein product: CASFRPDRSAQHF. The chain combines TRBV6-4 with TRBJ1-5, with no clear D. The CDR3 runs 13 residues. Germline loops: CDR1 MRHNA, CDR2 SNTAGT. Trimming stripped 8 bases from V and 11 bases from J, with 19 bases between.

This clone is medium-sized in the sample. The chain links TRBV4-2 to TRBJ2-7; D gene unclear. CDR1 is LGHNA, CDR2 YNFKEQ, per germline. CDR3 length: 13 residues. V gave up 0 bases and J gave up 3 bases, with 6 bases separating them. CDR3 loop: CASSQELNYEQYF. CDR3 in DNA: TGTGCCAGCAGCCAAGAGCTTAACTACGAGCAGTACTTC.

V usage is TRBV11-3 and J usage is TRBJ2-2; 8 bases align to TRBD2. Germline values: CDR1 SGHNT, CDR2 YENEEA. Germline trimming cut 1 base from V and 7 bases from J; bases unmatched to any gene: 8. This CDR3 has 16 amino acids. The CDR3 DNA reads TGTGCCAGCAGCTTAGCAGCGGGACTAGGGGTCGGGGAGCTGTTTTTT. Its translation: CASSLAAGLGVGELFF.

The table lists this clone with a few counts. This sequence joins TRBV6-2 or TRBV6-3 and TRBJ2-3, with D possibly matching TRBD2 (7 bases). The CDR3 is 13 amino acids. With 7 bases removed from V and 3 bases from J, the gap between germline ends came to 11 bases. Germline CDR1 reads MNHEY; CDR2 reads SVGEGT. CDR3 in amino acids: CASMRGGTDTQYF. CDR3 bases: TGTGCCAGCATGAGGGGGGGAACAGATACGCAGTATTTT.

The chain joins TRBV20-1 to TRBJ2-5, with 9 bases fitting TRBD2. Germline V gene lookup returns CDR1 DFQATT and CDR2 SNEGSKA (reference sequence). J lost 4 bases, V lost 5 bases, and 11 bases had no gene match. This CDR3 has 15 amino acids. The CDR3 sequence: CSAFGGRALVETQYF. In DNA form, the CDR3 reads TGCAGTGCTTTCGGCGGGAGGGCTCTTGTAGAGACCCAGTACTTC.

The CDR3 DNA follows: TGTGCCAGCAGCTTGGCTAACAGGGCTCCCTATAGCAATCAGCCCCAGCATTTT. It codes for CASSLANRAPYSNQPQHF. The chain has TRBV5-4 and TRBJ1-5, with D maybe TRBD1 (6 bases). With 0 bases removed from V and 0 bases from J, the gap between germline ends came to 16 bases. The CDR3 covers 18 residues. Germline CDR1 and CDR2: SGHNT and YYREEE (reference sequence).

CDR3 sequence reads: CASSLDSPGTGIYGYTF. The CDR3 DNA is TGCGCCAGCAGCTTGGATAGTCCCGGGACGGGGATCTATGGCTACACCTTC. The rearrangement links TRBV5-1 to TRBJ1-2; possibly TRBD1 for D (5 bases). V was shortened by 0 bases and J by 4 bases, with 19 bases between the two germline ends. CDR1 SGHRS and CDR2 YFSETQ come from the germline V gene. CDR3 size: 17 residues.

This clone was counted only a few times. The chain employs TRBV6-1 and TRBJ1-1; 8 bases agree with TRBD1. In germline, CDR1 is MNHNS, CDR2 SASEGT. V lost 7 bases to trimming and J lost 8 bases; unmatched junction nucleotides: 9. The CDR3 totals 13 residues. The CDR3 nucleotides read TGTGCCAGCACGCAGACAGGGGTTTGGGAAGCTTTCTTT. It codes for CASTQTGVWEAFF.

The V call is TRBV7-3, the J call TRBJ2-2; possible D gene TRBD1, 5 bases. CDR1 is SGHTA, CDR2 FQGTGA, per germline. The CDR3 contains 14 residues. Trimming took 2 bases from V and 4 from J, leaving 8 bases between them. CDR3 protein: CASSLVGATGELFF. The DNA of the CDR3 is TGTGCCAGCAGCTTAGTAGGGGCCACCGGGGAGCTGTTTTTT.

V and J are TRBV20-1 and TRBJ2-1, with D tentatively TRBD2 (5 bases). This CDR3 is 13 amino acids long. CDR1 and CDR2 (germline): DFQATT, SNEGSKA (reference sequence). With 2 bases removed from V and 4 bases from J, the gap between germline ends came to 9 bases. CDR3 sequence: CSARPSQYNEQFF. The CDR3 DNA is TGCAGTGCTAGACCTAGCCAATACAATGAGCAGTTCTTC.

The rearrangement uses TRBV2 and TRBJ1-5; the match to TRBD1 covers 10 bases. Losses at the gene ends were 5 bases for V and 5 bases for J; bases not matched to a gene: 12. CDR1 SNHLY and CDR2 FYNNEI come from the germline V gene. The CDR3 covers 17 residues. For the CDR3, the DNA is TGTGCCAGCAGTACCGACAGGGGGCGTTCTGAGGATCAGCCCCAGCATTTT. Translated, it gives CASSTDRGRSEDQPQHF.

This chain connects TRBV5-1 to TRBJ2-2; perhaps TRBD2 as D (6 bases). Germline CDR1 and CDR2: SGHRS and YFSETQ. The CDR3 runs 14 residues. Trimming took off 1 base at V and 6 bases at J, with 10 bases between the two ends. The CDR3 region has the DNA TGCGCCAGCAGCTTGAGCGGAGGGCCCGGGGAGCTGTTTTTT. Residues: CASSLSGGPGELFF.

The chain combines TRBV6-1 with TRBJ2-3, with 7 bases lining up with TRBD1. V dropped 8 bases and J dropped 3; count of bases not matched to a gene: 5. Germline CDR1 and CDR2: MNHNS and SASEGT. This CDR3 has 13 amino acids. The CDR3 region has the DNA TGTGCCAGCTGGGACAGCTCTACAGATACGCAGTATTTT. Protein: CASWDSSTDTQYF.

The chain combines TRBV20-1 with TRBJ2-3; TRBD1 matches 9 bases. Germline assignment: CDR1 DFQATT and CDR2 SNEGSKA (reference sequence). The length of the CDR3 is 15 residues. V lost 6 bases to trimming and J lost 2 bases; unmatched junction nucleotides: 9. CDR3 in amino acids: CSAPGQGTYTDTQYF. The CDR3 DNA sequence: TGCAGTGCCCCTGGACAGGGGACCTACACAGATACGCAGTATTTT.

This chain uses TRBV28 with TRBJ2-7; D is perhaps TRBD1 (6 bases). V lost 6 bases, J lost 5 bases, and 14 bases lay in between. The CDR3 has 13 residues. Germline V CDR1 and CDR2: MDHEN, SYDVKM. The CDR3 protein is CASRHREYNEQYF. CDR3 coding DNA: TGTGCCAGCAGGCACAGGGAGTACAACGAGCAGTACTTC.

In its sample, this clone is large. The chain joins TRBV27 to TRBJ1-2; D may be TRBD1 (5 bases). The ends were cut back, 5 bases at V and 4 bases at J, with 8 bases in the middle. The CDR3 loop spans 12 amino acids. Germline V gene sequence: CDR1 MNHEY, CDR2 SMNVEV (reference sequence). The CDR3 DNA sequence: TGTGCCAGCAGTGACAGTGGCTATGGCTACACCTTC. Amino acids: CASSDSGYGYTF.